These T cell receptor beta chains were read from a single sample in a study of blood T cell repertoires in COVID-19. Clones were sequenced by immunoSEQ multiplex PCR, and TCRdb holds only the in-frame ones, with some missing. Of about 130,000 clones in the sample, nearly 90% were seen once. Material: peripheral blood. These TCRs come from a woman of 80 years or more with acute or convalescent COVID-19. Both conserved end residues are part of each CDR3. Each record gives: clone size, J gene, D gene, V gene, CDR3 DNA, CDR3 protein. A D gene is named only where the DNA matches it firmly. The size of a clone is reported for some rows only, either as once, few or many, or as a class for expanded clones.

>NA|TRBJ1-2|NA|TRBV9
TGTGCCAGCAGCGTAGTGGGGGGAAACTATGGCTACACCTTC
CASSVVGGNYGYTF
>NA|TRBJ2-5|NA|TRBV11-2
TGTGCCAGCAGCTTATCCGGGAGCAGTGTTGAGACCCAGTACTTC
CASSLSGSSVETQYF
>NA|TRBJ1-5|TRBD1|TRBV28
TGTGCCAGCAGCTGGGACAGGGTTTTGGGTAGCAATCAGCCCCAGCATTTT
CASSWDRVLGSNQPQHF
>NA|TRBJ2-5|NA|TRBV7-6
TGTGCCAGCAGCTTGGGATCTAGCCGATGGCAAGAGACCCAGTACTTC
CASSLGSSRWQETQYF
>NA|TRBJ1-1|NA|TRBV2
TGTGCCAGCACCCCCTCTCCCCTTAACACTGAAGCTTTCTTT
CASTPSPLNTEAFF
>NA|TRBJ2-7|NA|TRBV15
TGTGCCACCAGCAGAGATGTCACCTACGAGCAGTACTTC
CATSRDVTYEQYF
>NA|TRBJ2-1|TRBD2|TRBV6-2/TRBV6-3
TGTGCCAGCAGTAGCATACTAGCGGGGGTCTCCTACAATGAGCAGTTCTTC
CASSSILAGVSYNEQFF
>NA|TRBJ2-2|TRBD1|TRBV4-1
TGCGCCAGCGGGACAGGGGACACCGGGGAGCTGTTTTTT
CASGTGDTGELFF
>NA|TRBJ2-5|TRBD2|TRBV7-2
TGTGCCAGCAGCAGACTAGCGGGCCGCCAAGAGACCCAGTACTTC
CASSRLAGRQETQYF
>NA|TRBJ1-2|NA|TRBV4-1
TGCGCCAGCAGCCAAGGGGTTGACAGCTATGGCTACACCTTC
CASSQGVDSYGYTF
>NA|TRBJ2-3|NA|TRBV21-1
TGTGCCAGCAGCACTTTAGCGGGGGGACTCACAGATACGCAGTATTTT
CASSTLAGGLTDTQYF
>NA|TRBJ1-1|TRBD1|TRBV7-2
TGTGCCAGCAGCCTCGGGACAGACAACACTGAAGCTTTCTTT
CASSLGTDNTEAFF
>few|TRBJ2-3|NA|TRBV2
TGTGCCAGCAGTGACGAGGCAGATACGCAGTATTTT
CASSDEADTQYF
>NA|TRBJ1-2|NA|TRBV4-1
TGCGCCAGCAGCCAAGATGGTACATCGTTGGTGGGCTACACCTTC
CASSQDGTSLVGYTF
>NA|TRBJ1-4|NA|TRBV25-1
TGTGCCAGCAGTGAATATTCTGCGCTAGAAAAACTGTTTTTT
CASSEYSALEKLFF
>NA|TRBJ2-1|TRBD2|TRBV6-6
TGTGCCAGCAGTTACACGGGGGGTGAGCAGTTCTTC
CASSYTGGEQFF
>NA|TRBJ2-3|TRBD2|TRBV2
TGTGCCAGCAGCCCCGGGACTAGGGGACGCACAGATACGCAGTATTTT
CASSPGTRGRTDTQYF
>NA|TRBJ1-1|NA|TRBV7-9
TGTGCCAGCAGCTCGGGTCTTCTACAGGGTAACATGAACACTGAAGCTTTCTTT
CASSSGLLQGNMNTEAFF
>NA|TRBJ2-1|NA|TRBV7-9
TGTGCCAGCAGGACTAATTGGTATGAGCAGTTCTTC
CASRTNWYEQFF
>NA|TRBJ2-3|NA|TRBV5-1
TGCGCCAGCAGCTTGGGTAGCGGATTCACAGATACGCAGTATTTT
CASSLGSGFTDTQYF
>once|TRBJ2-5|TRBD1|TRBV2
TGTGCCAGCAGTGCAATACAGGGGGTTCAAGAGACCCAGTACTTC
CASSAIQGVQETQYF
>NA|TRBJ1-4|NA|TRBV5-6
TGTGCCAGCAGCTTATTAGGGGTTAATGAAAAACTGTTTTTT
CASSLLGVNEKLFF
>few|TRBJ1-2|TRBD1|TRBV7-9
TGTGCCAGCAGCCGACCGGGACAGGGGACGTTCGGCTACACCTTC
CASSRPGQGTFGYTF
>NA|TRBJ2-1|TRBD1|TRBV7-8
TGTGCCAGCAGCTTAGTCACTCAGGGGGACCCTTTCTACAATGAGCAGTTCTTC
CASSLVTQGDPFYNEQFF
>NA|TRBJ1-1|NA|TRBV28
TGTGCCAGCAGTCCGCTTCGGTTAGTGAACACTGAAGCTTTCTTT
CASSPLRLVNTEAFF
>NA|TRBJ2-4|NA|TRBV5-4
TGTGCCAGCAGCTTGGATGGGGGGGCCATTGACATTCAGTACTTC
CASSLDGGAIDIQYF
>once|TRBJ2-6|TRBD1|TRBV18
TGTGCCAGCTCACCACGACAGGGGGCATCTGGGGCCAACGTCCTGACTTTC
CASSPRQGASGANVLTF
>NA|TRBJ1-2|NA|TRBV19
TGTGCCAGTAGACAGGGTCCCTATGGCTACACCTTC
CASRQGPYGYTF
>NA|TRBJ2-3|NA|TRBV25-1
TGTGCCAGCAGTCACCTCGGACAGACCACAGATACGCAGTATTTT
CASSHLGQTTDTQYF